This T cell receptor (beta chain) was retrieved from a study of cytomegalovirus exposure and HLA in healthy donors. Findings of the study overall: Later on, an analysis tied under 20,000 TCR beta sequences to HLA alleles at 0.05 false discovery rate. TCR beta chains numbering 164 were designated cytomegalovirus-associated.

CDR1 is LNHNV, CDR2 YYDKDF, per germline (reference sequence). Trimming left V 0 bases short and J 11 bases short, with 14 bases between. The length of the CDR3 is 14 residues. Regarding this clone: What it binds is not known.

PCR was performed using 60 Vbeta and 13 Jbeta primers. Original data processing: Among the unique TCR beta chains that a later analysis counted, about 85 million in all, about 11 million were shared. Repertoires were generated with immunoSEQ multiplex PCR, while TCRdb's copy carries only in-frame clones and drops some. V, J and clone size are those of that table, while D and trimming were read from the DNA. The table records roughly 200,000 clones, 80% to 90% of them present only once. The chain couples TRBV15 to TRBJ1-5; D gene unclear. The TCR comes from a woman in her thirties in good health and CMV-seronegative. The sequenced material came from PBMCs. This CDR3 is CATSREMRISSQHF. In DNA, the CDR3 is TGTGCCACCAGCAGAGAAATGCGGATTTCGTCCCAGCATTTT. Filled out from reference TRBV15 and TRBJ1-5, the complete variable domain reads DAMVIQNPRYQVTQFGKPVTLSCSQTLNHNVMYWYQQKSSQAPKLLFHYYDKDFNNEADTPDNFQSRRPNTSFCFLDIRSPGLGDTAMYLCATSREMRISSQHFGDGTRLSIL.